This passage covers 17 T cell receptor beta chains from one sample sequenced in a study of T-cell reconstitution after alpha-beta-depleted transplantation in children. During its preparation, the TCRbeta library received unique molecular identifiers. MiXCR was run by TCRdb on the PCR reads, yielding one entry per CDR3 protein. The table has approximately 520,000 distinct CDR3 sequences, about 31% seen once. The sequencing used PBMCs from the stem cell graft donor, collected from the stem cell graft. These receptors all stem from a human donor who donated a stem cell graft to a child with aplastic anemia.

This chain joins TRBV5-1 and TRBJ2-7, with 8 nucleotides matching TRBD1. The length of the CDR3 is 14 residues. The junction had 5 bases not matched to a gene; V was cut back by 3 bases and J by 3 bases. Germline CDR1 reads SGHRS; CDR2 reads YFSETQ. The CDR3 spells CASSWTGNFYEQYV. The CDR3 DNA reads TGCGCCAGCAGCTGGACAGGGAACTTCTACGAGCAGTACGTC.

This clonotype turned up a few times. The chain carries TRBV6-1 and TRBJ1-1; 8 bases are shared with TRBD1. CDR3 length: 13 amino acids. The V gene end was trimmed by 8 bases and the J gene end by 5 bases; junction bases not matched to a gene: 7. Germline V gene sequence: CDR1 MNHNS, CDR2 SASEGT. The CDR3 DNA sequence: TGTGCCAGCGCCCTTGGACAGGGAACTGAAGCTTTCTTT. Amino acid sequence: CASALGQGTEAFF.

The chain combines TRBV4-3 with TRBJ2-3, with 10 bases that match TRBD2. This CDR3 has 16 amino acids. CDR1 and CDR2 from the germline V gene are LGHNA and YSLEER. Trimming at V came to 1 base and at J to 2 bases, leaving 3 bases not matched to a gene. The CDR3 region is CASSQGSGRDTDTQYF. The CDR3, as DNA: TGCGCCAGCAGCCAAGGGAGCGGGAGGGACACAGATACGCAGTATTTT.

The chain carries TRBV20-1 and TRBJ1-5; D ambiguous. Germline V CDR1 and CDR2: DFQATT, SNEGSKA (reference sequence). Trimming took 7 bases from V and 0 from J, leaving 7 bases between them. This CDR3 comprises 12 residues. Here the CDR3 reads CSGRDSNQPQHF. CDR3 bases: TGCAGTGGTAGGGATAGCAATCAGCCCCAGCATTTT.

The V and J genes are TRBV25-1 and TRBJ1-4; no definite D call. V lost 6 bases to trimming and J lost 5 bases, with 7 bases between them. The CDR3 runs 12 residues. Germline V lookup: CDR1 MGHDK, CDR2 SYGVNS. In nucleotides, the CDR3 is TGTGCCAGCAGCGGTAACAATGAAAAACTGTTTTTT. It yields the protein CASSGNNEKLFF.

This clonotype was detected only a few times. The chain uses TRBV4-3 and TRBJ1-5, with TRBD1 matching over 8 bases. CDR3 length: 15 residues. V shed 1 base, J shed 5 bases, and the junction held 4 bases outside the gene matches. CDR1 is LGHNA and CDR2 is YSLEER in the germline V gene. CDR3 coding DNA: TGCGCCAGCAGCCAAGTGCGACAGGGGCATCAGCCCCAGCATTTT. It codes for CASSQVRQGHQPQHF.

This clonotype has just one count. V usage is TRBV18 and J usage is TRBJ2-1, with TRBD2 matching over 9 bases. V dropped 10 bases and J dropped 4; count of bases not matched to a gene: 8. This CDR3 region has 14 residues. The germline V gene encodes CDR1 KGHSH and CDR2 LQKENI. Written as DNA, the CDR3 is TGTGCCACCCGTAAGCGGGAGGCGTACAATGAGCAGTTCTTC. Translation: CATRKREAYNEQFF.

As concerns this clonotype: Given the absence of the conserved phenylalanine or tryptophan at the CDR3 end, a read error is likely. This rearrangement joins TRBV29-1 to TRBJ1-2; 7 bases fit TRBD1. Germline assignment: CDR1 SQVTM and CDR2 ANQGSEA. The CDR3 covers 13 residues. Trimming cost V 4 bases and J 7 bases; bases outside gene matches: 9. CDR3 sequence: CSVGGGGVSGYTL. Written as DNA, the CDR3 is TGCAGCGTTGGTGGAGGGGGCGTCTCTGGCTACACCCTC.

The rearrangement links TRBV20-1 to TRBJ2-7; 8 bases are a match to TRBD1. CDR3 length equals 14 residues. V was clipped by 5 bases and J by 2 bases; unmatched bases: 8. The germline V gene has CDR1 DFQATT and CDR2 SNEGSKA (reference sequence). The CDR3 DNA reads as TGCAGTGCTGGGATTTGGGACAGGACCTACGAGCAGTACTTC. Translation: CSAGIWDRTYEQYF.

This clonotype occurred a few times. The genes are TRBV20-1 and TRBJ2-3; D remains unclear. The V and J ends lost 0 bases and 6 bases respectively, with 10 bases between them. This CDR3 is built from 13 residues. Germline V gene sequence: CDR1 DFQATT, CDR2 SNEGSKA (reference sequence). CDR3: CSARDNSRDTQYF. CDR3 in DNA: TGCAGTGCTAGAGATAACTCCCGCGATACGCAGTATTTT.

The chain is built from TRBV7-2 and TRBJ2-5, with D perhaps matching TRBD1 or TRBD2 (5 bases each). Trimming shortened V by 4 bases and J by 1 base, and 13 bases separated the two germline ends. Germline CDR1 and CDR2: SGHTA and FQGNSA. CDR3 length: 15 amino acids. In nucleotides, the CDR3 is TGTGCCAGCAGCTCCCCCGAGGGGCTCCAAGAGACCCAGTACTTC. It encodes CASSSPEGLQETQYF.

The J gene is TRBJ2-7, the V gene TRBV5-4; 11 bases are a match to TRBD2. V lost 0 bases and J lost 0; bases outside the gene matches: 8. The CDR3 is 18 residues long. The germline V gene encodes CDR1 SGHNT and CDR2 YYREEE (reference sequence). This CDR3 reads CASSLGLAGGVSSYEQYV. The CDR3 DNA is TGTGCCAGCAGCTTGGGCCTAGCGGGAGGTGTTAGCTCCTACGAGCAGTACGTC.

The CDR3 here is CASSISGGGIANVLTF. The CDR3 coding sequence is TGTGCCAGCAGTATCTCGGGGGGAGGGATCGCCAACGTCCTGACTTTC. The chain carries TRBV12-3 or TRBV12-4 and TRBJ2-6; 7 positions agree with TRBD2. The CDR3 is made up of 16 amino acids. The ends lost 5 bases at V and 7 bases at J; junction bases unmatched: 11.

V and J are TRBV20-1 and TRBJ2-2; 9 nucleotides line up with TRBD1. The CDR3 is 13 amino acids. V was clipped by 6 bases and J by 8 bases; unmatched bases: 7. The germline V gene has CDR1 DFQATT and CDR2 SNEGSKA (reference sequence). The CDR3 spells CSALDRGRGELFF. The CDR3 DNA sequence: TGCAGTGCCCTGGACAGGGGTAGGGGGGAGCTGTTTTTT.

V usage is TRBV12-3 or TRBV12-4 and J usage is TRBJ1-5; unclear D gene. Trimming took 6 bases from V and 11 from J, leaving 11 bases between them. This CDR3 is built from 11 residues. CDR3 bases: TGTGCCAGCAGCCATGGTTGGGCCCAGCATTTT. This codes for CASSHGWAQHF.

The chain uses TRBV14 and TRBJ1-2, with D unresolved. Germline V lookup: CDR1 SGHDN, CDR2 FVKESK. The CDR3 covers 13 residues. V lost 1 base, J lost 3 bases, and 6 bases lay in between. CDR3 loop: CASSQVGYYGYTF. CDR3 bases: TGTGCCAGCAGCCAAGTAGGATACTATGGCTACACCTTC.

The chain links TRBV7-2 to TRBJ2-4, with D perhaps matching TRBD1 (6 bases). Germline-derived CDR1 and CDR2 are SGHTA and FQGNSA. V gave up 6 bases and J gave up 0 bases, with 15 bases separating them. The CDR3 is made up of 16 amino acids. DNA of the CDR3: TGTGCCAGCAGTTATGACAGGCGGTTAGCCAAAAACATTCAGTACTTC. Translating gives CASSYDRRLAKNIQYF.